The entry below gives a single T cell receptor beta chain sequence along with its context. Its specificity is not known. The entry originates in a study of beta chain features in type 1 diabetes. The authors reverse transcribed all of the isolated RNA, so sequencing captured expressed TCRB transcripts. Repertoires were generated with immunoSEQ multiplex PCR, while TCRdb's copy carries only in-frame clones and drops some. The sample lists around 500,000 clones; about an eighth were seen once. The CDR3 is 14 residues long. Germline V gene data show CDR1 as MNHEY and CDR2 as SMNVEV (reference sequence). J gave up 8 bases and V 7 bases, and 7 bases lay outside the gene matches. Study observations and caveats: Patients showed naive, central memory and Treg TCRB repertoires that appeared more similar than those of healthy donors.

The J gene is TRBJ2-1, the V gene TRBV27; 11 bases match TRBD2. This sequence originates from a woman younger than 30 in good health. Material: naive CD4+ T cells from blood. Written as DNA, the CDR3 is TGTGCCAGCAACGAACTAGCGGGAGTTGATGAGCAGTTCTTC. Translated: CASNELAGVDEQFF.